Listed below are T cell receptor beta chains from one sample, sequenced in a study of T cell repertoires in cytomegalovirus infection. TCRdb recomputed calls from the reads with MiXCR, one row per CDR3 protein. The sample records approximately 250,000 distinct CDR3 sequences, approximately 10% being singletons. Sequenced: PBMCs. The origin of the receptors is a human donor in good health (CMV status not recorded). Some clones in this sample may be carry-over from other donors' samples. The CDR3 runs from the conserved cysteine through the conserved F or W. The D gene is left open where the match is weak. Clone size is stated in some rows and not others, as once, few, many or a class when expanded.

TRBD2	TRBV19	TRBJ2-7	many	CASSTIAGTSYEQYF	TGTGCCAGTAGTACCATAGCGGGGACTTCCTACGAGCAGTACTTC
.	TRBV29-1	TRBJ2-5	.	CSVGMWTINQQETQYF	TGCAGCGTCGGCATGTGGACGATTAATCAACAAGAGACCCAGTACTTC
TRBD2	TRBV19	TRBJ2-1	few	CASSISGERYNEQFF	TGTGCCAGTAGTATAAGCGGGGAGAGATACAATGAGCAGTTCTTC
.	TRBV6-1	TRBJ2-2	many	CASSPDVSSTGELFF	TGTGCCAGCAGCCCGGACGTAAGCTCCACCGGGGAGCTGTTTTTT
TRBD1	TRBV27	TRBJ2-7	many	CASSLTGQGSEQYF	TGTGCCAGCAGTTTAACGGGACAGGGTTCCGAGCAGTACTTC
TRBD1	TRBV20-1	TRBJ1-4	.	CSARGHRDRDPQVNEKLFF	TGCAGTGCTAGAGGCCACCGGGACAGGGATCCGCAGGTTAATGAAAAACTGTTTTTT
.	TRBV23-1	TRBJ2-1	.	CARITGTSYNEQFF	TGCGCCAGGATAACCGGGACATCCTACAATGAGCAGTTCTTC
.	TRBV11-2	TRBJ2-2	few	CASRLRGNTGELFF	TGTGCCAGCAGACTTAGGGGAAACACCGGGGAGCTGTTTTTT
.	TRBV20-1	TRBJ2-7	few	CSASGVTSYEQYF	TGCAGTGCTAGCGGGGTGACCTCCTACGAGCAGTACTTC
TRBD2	TRBV2	TRBJ2-1	few	CASKLAGVHEQFF	TGTGCCAGCAAACTAGCGGGAGTGCATGAGCAGTTCTTC
TRBD1	TRBV14	TRBJ1-5	many	CASSQGGQGGQPQHF	TGTGCCAGCAGCCAAGGTGGACAGGGAGGACAGCCCCAGCATTTT
.	TRBV14	TRBJ2-4	.	CASSQAGNIQYF	TGTGCCAGCAGCCAAGCTGGGAACATTCAGTACTTC
TRBD1	TRBV18	TRBJ1-1	many	CASSPRGQLTNTEAFF	TGTGCCAGCTCACCAAGGGGACAGCTGACGAACACTGAAGCTTTCTTT
.	TRBV19	TRBJ1-3	many	CASRARGISSGNTIYF	TGTGCCAGTAGGGCCAGAGGAATCAGCTCTGGAAACACCATATATTTT
TRBD2	TRBV7-3	TRBJ2-5	many	CASSFSSGAQTQYF	TGTGCCAGCAGCTTCTCTAGCGGGGCCCAGACCCAGTACTTC
.	TRBV13	TRBJ1-4	once	CASSGLERKLFF	TGTGCCAGCAGTGGTCTGGAGAGGAAACTGTTTTTT
.	TRBV7-2	TRBJ1-2	many	CASSLGGQLPSRGYTF	TGTGCCAGCAGCTTAGGGGGTCAGCTACCCTCTAGGGGCTACACCTTC
.	TRBV7-2	TRBJ2-1	many	CASSLDGEQFF	TGTGCCAGCAGCTTAGACGGTGAGCAGTTCTTC
TRBD2	TRBV14	TRBJ2-2	.	CASSQGPSGPYTGELFF	TGTGCCAGCAGCCAAGGCCCTAGCGGGCCATACACCGGGGAGCTGTTTTTT
.	TRBV30	TRBJ1-5	few	CAWSSGGLPFSNQPQHF	TGTGCCTGGAGTTCCGGAGGGCTACCTTTTAGCAATCAGCCCCAGCATTTT
TRBD1	TRBV27	TRBJ2-7	few	CASSLSFQGARPRAEQYF	TGTGCCAGCAGTTTATCTTTTCAGGGGGCGAGGCCCCGTGCCGAGCAGTACTTC
.	TRBV7-2	TRBJ2-1	many	CASTQGSTGVWDNEQFF	TGTGCCAGCACCCAGGGGAGTACGGGGGTCTGGGACAATGAGCAGTTCTTC
.	TRBV7-8	TRBJ1-1	many	CASSLAVTVNTEAFF	TGTGCCAGCAGCTTAGCTGTGACAGTGAACACTGAAGCTTTCTTT
.	TRBV5-6	TRBJ2-7	few	CASSQQTVYEQYF	TGTGCCAGCAGCCAACAGACAGTTTACGAGCAGTACTTC